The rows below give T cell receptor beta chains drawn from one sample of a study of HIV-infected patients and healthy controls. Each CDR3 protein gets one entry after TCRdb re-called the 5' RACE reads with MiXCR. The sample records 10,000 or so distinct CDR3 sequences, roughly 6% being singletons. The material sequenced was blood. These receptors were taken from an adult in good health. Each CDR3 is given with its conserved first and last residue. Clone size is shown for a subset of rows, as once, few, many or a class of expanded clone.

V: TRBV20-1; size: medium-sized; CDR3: CSALTYNYGYTF
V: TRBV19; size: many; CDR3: CASSWTVINQPQHF
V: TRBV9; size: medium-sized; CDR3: CASSLIQRRGTNTEAFF
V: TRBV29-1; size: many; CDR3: CSVVGQNTGELFF
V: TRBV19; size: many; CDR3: CASSIRPRASGSTDTQYF
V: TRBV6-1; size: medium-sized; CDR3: CASSDRLRAFF
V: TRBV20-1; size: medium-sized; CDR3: CSALGQAPIPQETQYF
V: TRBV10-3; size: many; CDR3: CAISSDRSEQFF
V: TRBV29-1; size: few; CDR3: CSVTGDSQETQYF
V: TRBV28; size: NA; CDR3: CASSSVAGLSYNEQFF
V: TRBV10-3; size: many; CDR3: CAISGMAGGEQYF
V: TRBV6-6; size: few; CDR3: CASSYAAGGRRRSNQPQHF
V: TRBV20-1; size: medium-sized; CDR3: CSALLGGSNQPQHF
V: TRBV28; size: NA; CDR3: CASYGTSRSYEQYF
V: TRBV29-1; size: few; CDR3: CSARAPSATDTQYF
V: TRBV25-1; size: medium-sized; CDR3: CASRRNRAPNTEAFF
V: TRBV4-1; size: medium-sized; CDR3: CASSHPFGDYEQYF
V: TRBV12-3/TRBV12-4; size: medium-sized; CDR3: CASSLLPTGNTEAFF
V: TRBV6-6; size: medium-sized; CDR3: CASSPRDADTQYF
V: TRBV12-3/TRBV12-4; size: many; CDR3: CASQTAGTGELFF
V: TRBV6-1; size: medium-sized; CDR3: CASSEVRYYEQYF
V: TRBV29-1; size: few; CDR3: CSVAGQGIEAFF
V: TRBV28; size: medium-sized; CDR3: CASESMEATQYF
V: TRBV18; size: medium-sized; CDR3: CASSPQGTGELFF
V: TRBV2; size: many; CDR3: CASSEVGTGQLGTEAFF
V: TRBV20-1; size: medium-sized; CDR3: CSVRAAGSTDTQYF
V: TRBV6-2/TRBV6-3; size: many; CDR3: CASSYSIERDKNSYEQYF
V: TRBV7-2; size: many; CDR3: CASSLALAGANEKLFF
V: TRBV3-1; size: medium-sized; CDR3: CASSQDGISNQPQHF